The clone carrying this T cell receptor beta chain was observed many times. The CDR3 has 11 amino acids. V lost 5 bases to trimming and J lost 0 bases, with 2 bases between them. Looked up from germline, CDR1 is SNHLY and CDR2 is FYNNEI. This specimen belongs to a study of metastatic and nonmetastatic thyroid tumors. Patients were all untreated before their thyroid surgery. Authors' methods: The authors used CDR3 differences across clinicopathological groups to build a distant-metastasis classifier for papillary thyroid cancer. With MiXCR, TCRdb reprocessed the PCR reads. The authors' filters were not applied to this entry. The sample lists tens of thousands of clones, about 3.9% occurring once.

V usage is TRBV2 and J usage is TRBJ2-7; D is uncertain. This receptor was identified in a female donor with papillary thyroid cancer or a benign thyroid nodule (not recorded which). Some clones in this sample may be carry-over from other donors' samples. Sequencing used blood. The CDR3 region is CASSISYEQYF. The CDR3 DNA is TGTGCCAGCAGTATCTCCTACGAGCAGTACTTC.